Following are 20 T cell receptor beta chains from one sample sequenced in a study of CD8+ T cells in alopecia areata. Treatment meaning: oral pan-JAK inhibitor, 5-10 mg twice daily. cDNA serving as the sequencing template came from extracted, reverse transcribed RNA. The data were produced by immunoSEQ multiplex PCR, yet TCRdb's version contains in-frame clones alone and is incomplete. The sample records about 120,000 clones, 50% to 75% being singletons. The sample consisted of CD8+ T cells sorted from blood, taken at week 4, from a patient treated with tofacitinib. The receptors come from a human donor with alopecia areata.

This clone was detected only a few times. CDR3 sequence reads: CSVEPQGAAGEQFF. CDR3 sequence (DNA): TGCAGCGTTGAGCCCCAGGGGGCTGCTGGTGAGCAGTTCTTC. The chain carries TRBV29-1 and TRBJ2-1; 8 bases are a match to TRBD1. This CDR3 contains 14 residues. With V trimmed by 3 bases and J by 9 bases, 10 bases remained unmatched. Germline V gene lookup returns CDR1 SQVTM and CDR2 ANQGSEA.

This clone came up a few times. The genes are TRBV25-1 and TRBJ2-1; possibly TRBD2 for D (6 bases). There are 11 residues in the CDR3. Germline assignment: CDR1 MGHDK and CDR2 SYGVNS. V was clipped by 8 bases and J by 9 bases, with 11 bases between them. For the CDR3, the DNA is TGTGCCAGCTCACTCGGGGGTGAGCAGTTCTTC. This sequence encodes CASSLGGEQFF.

The sample holds a few counts of this clone. The rearrangement joins TRBV19 to TRBJ2-3, with 7 bases that match TRBD2. Trimming took 7 bases from V and 5 from J; bases not matched to a gene: 6. Per the germline V gene, CDR1 is LNHDA and CDR2 is SQIVND (reference sequence). The CDR3 consists of 13 residues. The CDR3 nucleotides read TGTGCCAGTACCCCAGCGGGGCAAGATACGCAGTATTTT. Its translation: CASTPAGQDTQYF.

The rearrangement uses TRBV6-5 and TRBJ2-7; D may correspond to TRBD1 or TRBD2 (5 bases each). V lost 0 bases and J 5 bases, leaving 11 bases between the germline ends. The CDR3 consists of 14 residues. Germline CDR1 is MNHEY and CDR2 is SVGAGI. The CDR3 loop is CASSYSRWGNEQYF. The DNA of the CDR3 is TGTGCCAGCAGTTACTCCCGATGGGGGAACGAGCAGTACTTC.

This clone occurred a few times. V is TRBV7-9 and J is TRBJ2-7; D remains ambiguous. V dropped 2 bases and J dropped 5 bases, with 16 bases sitting between them. The CDR3 sequence is 15 residues long. The germline V gene encodes CDR1 SEHNR and CDR2 FQNEAQ (reference sequence). In DNA form, the CDR3 reads TGTGCCAGCAGCTTACGCAGCCCCACGAAGAACGAGCAGTACTTC. Its translation is CASSLRSPTKNEQYF.

The rearrangement joins TRBV30 to TRBJ1-4; D gene uncertain. This CDR3 is built from 15 residues. Germline lookup yields CDR1 GTSNPN and CDR2 SVGIG (reference sequence). V lost 0 bases and J lost 2, with 10 bases in between. The chain's CDR3 is CAWSVGPATNEKLFF. CDR3 nucleotide sequence: TGTGCCTGGAGTGTAGGACCGGCGACTAATGAAAAACTGTTTTTT.

This clone was seen only a few times. V and J are TRBV4-2 and TRBJ2-7; 10 bases agree with TRBD1. CDR1 LGHNA and CDR2 YNFKEQ come from the germline V gene. With V trimmed by 5 bases and J by 3 bases, 10 bases remained unmatched. This CDR3 is built from 16 residues. The CDR3 bases are TGTGCCAGCAGCGAAGTCCGACAGGGGGCGGGCTACGAGCAGTACTTC. Protein: CASSEVRQGAGYEQYF.

On this clone itself: This specimen includes other DNA sequences encoding the same CDR3. The chain uses TRBV30 and TRBJ1-1, with D unresolved. The CDR3 is 13 amino acids. V lost 0 bases and J 1 base, leaving 6 bases between the germline ends. Germline CDR1 is GTSNPN and CDR2 is SVGIG (reference sequence). The CDR3, as DNA: TGTGCCTGGAGTGTATTAGGGAACACTGAAGCTTTCTTT. Its protein product is CAWSVLGNTEAFF.

V and J are TRBV2 and TRBJ2-5; D is possibly TRBD2 (6 bases). Germline loops: CDR1 SNHLY, CDR2 FYNNEI. Trimming left V 8 bases short and J 1 base short, with 17 bases between. CDR3 length equals 15 residues. DNA for the CDR3: TGTGCCAGCCCCCCATGGGTAGCGGCCCAAGAGACCCAGTACTTC. This sequence encodes CASPPWVAAQETQYF.

This chain's CDR3 is CASSIPSEHSNQPQHF. The CDR3 bases are TGTGCCAGCAGCATCCCGTCGGAACATAGCAATCAGCCCCAGCATTTT. The rearrangement joins TRBV28 to TRBJ1-5; the D is unclear. Trimming pared 6 bases from V and 0 bases from J, leaving 15 bases between. The CDR3 has 16 residues. The germline CDR1 and CDR2 sequences are MDHEN and SYDVKM.

V usage is TRBV28 and J usage is TRBJ2-7; D is possibly TRBD2 (7 bases). The CDR3 has 15 amino acids. Trimming removed 5 bases from V and 4 bases from J, with 18 bases in between. Germline loops: CDR1 MDHEN, CDR2 SYDVKM. CDR3 amino acids: CASSDLKGGAYEQYF. CDR3 DNA sequence: TGTGCCAGCAGTGACCTTAAAGGGGGGGCTTACGAGCAGTACTTC.

This clone was recorded a few times. The J gene is TRBJ2-1, the V gene TRBV5-1; 7 bases agree with TRBD2. V gave up 5 bases and J gave up 7 bases; unmatched junction bases: 3. The CDR3 contains 12 residues. The germline V gene encodes CDR1 SGHRS and CDR2 YFSETQ. The CDR3 DNA reads TGCGCCAGCAGTCCCGGGGGGAATGAGCAGTTCTTC. Its translation is CASSPGGNEQFF.

The chain combines TRBV5-1 with TRBJ2-5; maybe TRBD1 (6 bases). V lost 8 bases, J lost 5 bases, and 31 bases lay in between. The CDR3 length is 18 residues. CDR1 and CDR2 (germline): SGHRS, YFSETQ. Here the CDR3 reads CASSPPGQNVDPGETQYF. The CDR3 bases are TGCGCCAGTAGTCCCCCCGGACAGAACGTTGACCCTGGGGAGACCCAGTACTTC.

The rearrangement links TRBV7-9 to TRBJ2-5, with D tentatively TRBD2 (6 bases). Germline V CDR1 and CDR2: SEHNR, FQNEAQ (reference sequence). This CDR3 has 15 amino acids. The V and J ends lost 5 bases and 3 bases respectively, with 16 bases between them. The CDR3 here is CASSPGGVGEETQYF. DNA of the CDR3: TGTGCCAGCAGCCCCGGCGGGGTTGGGGAAGAGACCCAGTACTTC.

J is TRBJ1-5 and V is TRBV9; 8 bases are shared with TRBD1. Germline V gives CDR1 SGDLS, CDR2 YYNGEE. Unmatched junction bases numbered 9, after V lost 4 bases and J lost 9 bases. This CDR3 is built from 14 residues. The CDR3 protein is CASSPGTGLVPQHF. The CDR3 nucleotides read TGTGCCAGCAGCCCCGGGACAGGCCTCGTGCCCCAGCATTTT.

The chain recombines TRBV7-2 with TRBJ2-1; tentatively, D is TRBD1 or TRBD2 (6 bases each). The V end lost 4 bases, the J end lost 10 bases, and 17 bases lay between the germline ends. CDR3 length: 14 amino acids. Germline CDR1 reads SGHTA; CDR2 reads FQGNSA. CDR3: CASSSGGGPREQFF. For the CDR3, the DNA is TGTGCCAGCAGCTCAGGAGGGGGACCCCGGGAGCAGTTCTTC.

J is TRBJ2-1 and V is TRBV27, with D possibly being TRBD2 (6 bases). This CDR3 spans 15 amino acids. Germline CDR1 MNHEY, CDR2 SMNVEV (reference sequence). The V and J ends lost 3 bases and 2 bases respectively, with 11 bases between them. The CDR3 loop reads CASSFGGVTYNEQFF. DNA of the CDR3: TGTGCCAGCAGTTTTGGCGGGGTGACCTACAATGAGCAGTTCTTC.

In this sample, this clone turned up once. V and J are TRBV30 and TRBJ2-2; 7 bases are shared with TRBD1. This CDR3 spans 16 amino acids. Losses at the gene ends were 4 bases for V and 0 bases for J; bases not matched to a gene: 8. Germline CDR1 and CDR2: GTSNPN and SVGIG (reference sequence). The CDR3 region is CAWTPGTATNTGELFF. The CDR3 DNA follows: TGTGCCTGGACCCCCGGGACAGCTACGAACACCGGGGAGCTGTTTTTT.

The chain employs TRBV30 and TRBJ2-7; D remains ambiguous. This CDR3 is 13 amino acids long. V was cut by 0 bases and J by 3 bases, with 9 bases left in between. The germline gives CDR1 GTSNPN, CDR2 SVGIG (reference sequence). Here the CDR3 reads CAWSVGINYEQYF. CDR3 DNA sequence: TGTGCCTGGAGTGTGGGGATTAACTACGAGCAGTACTTC.

The V call is TRBV4-2, the J call TRBJ2-6; the D is unclear. Germline CDR1 reads LGHNA; CDR2 reads YNFKEQ. The V gene lost 0 bases and the J gene lost 10 bases, with 13 bases spanning the gap. The CDR3 runs to 15 residues. CDR3 bases: TGTGCCAGCAGCCAAGATAGTGCTCCTCTTAACGTCCTGACTTTC. Translation gives CASSQDSAPLNVLTF.